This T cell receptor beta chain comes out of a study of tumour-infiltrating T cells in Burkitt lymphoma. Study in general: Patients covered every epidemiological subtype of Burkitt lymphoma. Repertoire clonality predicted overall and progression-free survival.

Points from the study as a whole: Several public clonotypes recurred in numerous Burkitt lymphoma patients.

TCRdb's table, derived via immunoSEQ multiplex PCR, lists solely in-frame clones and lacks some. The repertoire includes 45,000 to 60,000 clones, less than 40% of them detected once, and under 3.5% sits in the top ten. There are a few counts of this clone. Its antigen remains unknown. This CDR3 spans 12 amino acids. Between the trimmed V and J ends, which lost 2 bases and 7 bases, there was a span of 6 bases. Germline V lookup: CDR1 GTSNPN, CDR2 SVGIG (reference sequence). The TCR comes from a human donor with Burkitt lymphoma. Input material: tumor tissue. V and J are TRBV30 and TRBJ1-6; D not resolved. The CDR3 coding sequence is TGTGCCTGGAGTTCCAGAAATTCACCCCTCCACTTT. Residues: CAWSSRNSPLHF.